A selection of T cell receptor beta chains follows, all from one sample in a study of cytomegalovirus exposure and HLA in healthy donors. Profiling relied on immunoSEQ multiplex PCR, and the TCRdb table lists in-frame clones only, not all of them. The sample consists of roughly 140,000 clones, around 73% of them appearing once. The sequenced sample consisted of PBMCs. These receptors came from a female donor in good health and CMV-seronegative. Both conserved end residues are part of each CDR3. D genes are given only for firm matches. Size values are once, few and many counts, or a class for expanded clones, and some rows have none.

v_call: TRBV4-1
clone_size: NA
d_call: TRBD1
j_call: TRBJ2-2
cdr3_aa: CASSPRGQLNTGELFF
cdr3_nt: TGCGCCAGCAGCCCTAGGGGACAGTTGAACACCGGGGAGCTGTTTTTT

v_call: TRBV7-9
clone_size: NA
d_call: NA
j_call: TRBJ1-1
cdr3_aa: CASSGSVGITEAFF
cdr3_nt: TGTGCCAGCAGTGGGTCGGTCGGGATCACTGAAGCTTTCTTT

v_call: TRBV29-1
clone_size: NA
d_call: TRBD1
j_call: TRBJ2-1
cdr3_aa: CSVVGTGVENEQFF
cdr3_nt: TGCAGCGTTGTGGGGACAGGGGTCGAGAATGAGCAGTTCTTC

v_call: TRBV6-6
clone_size: NA
d_call: TRBD1
j_call: TRBJ1-2
cdr3_aa: CASSLPGAGTAYGYTF
cdr3_nt: TGTGCCAGCAGCCTCCCCGGGGCCGGGACAGCCTATGGCTACACCTTC

v_call: TRBV5-1
clone_size: NA
d_call: TRBD2
j_call: TRBJ2-7
cdr3_aa: CASSWDYSYEQYF
cdr3_nt: TGCGCCAGCAGTTGGGACTACTCCTACGAGCAGTACTTC

v_call: TRBV7-9
clone_size: NA
d_call: NA
j_call: TRBJ2-5
cdr3_aa: CASTPEGSGVQYF
cdr3_nt: TGTGCCAGCACCCCTGAAGGATCGGGGGTCCAGTACTTC

v_call: TRBV5-8
clone_size: NA
d_call: NA
j_call: TRBJ1-2
cdr3_aa: CASSLSPSGSGYTF
cdr3_nt: TGTGCCAGCAGCCTCTCCCCCTCGGGGAGCGGCTACACCTTC

v_call: TRBV5-1
clone_size: NA
d_call: TRBD2
j_call: TRBJ2-1
cdr3_aa: CASSLAGGNNEQFF
cdr3_nt: TGCGCCAGCAGCTTAGCGGGGGGGAACAATGAGCAGTTCTTC

v_call: TRBV5-1
clone_size: NA
d_call: NA
j_call: TRBJ1-3
cdr3_aa: CASSLGGKTTGNTIYF
cdr3_nt: TGCGCCAGCAGCTTGGGCGGCAAAACTACAGGAAACACCATATATTTT

v_call: TRBV7-8
clone_size: NA
d_call: NA
j_call: TRBJ1-1
cdr3_aa: CASTSSEPMNTEAFF
cdr3_nt: TGTGCCAGCACGTCGAGCGAACCCATGAACACTGAAGCTTTCTTT

v_call: TRBV2
clone_size: NA
d_call: NA
j_call: TRBJ1-2
cdr3_aa: CASSEAWGVGGYTF
cdr3_nt: TGTGCCAGCAGTGAAGCGTGGGGAGTAGGTGGCTACACCTTC

v_call: TRBV4-1
clone_size: few
d_call: NA
j_call: TRBJ2-7
cdr3_aa: CASSLRAGDSYEQYF
cdr3_nt: TGCGCCAGCAGCCTCCGGGCAGGGGATTCCTACGAGCAGTACTTC

v_call: TRBV5-4
clone_size: NA
d_call: TRBD2
j_call: TRBJ2-1
cdr3_aa: CASSDWGGEQFF
cdr3_nt: TGTGCCAGCAGCGACTGGGGGGGGGAGCAGTTCTTC

v_call: TRBV18
clone_size: few
d_call: NA
j_call: TRBJ1-4
cdr3_aa: CASSPGGGEKLFF
cdr3_nt: TGTGCCAGCTCACCGGGCGGAGGGGAAAAACTGTTTTTT

v_call: TRBV6-5
clone_size: NA
d_call: NA
j_call: TRBJ2-2
cdr3_aa: CASSYRTGELFF
cdr3_nt: TGTGCCAGCAGTTACCGCACCGGGGAGCTGTTTTTT

v_call: TRBV19
clone_size: NA
d_call: TRBD1
j_call: TRBJ1-3
cdr3_aa: CASRTGAKLASGNTIYF
cdr3_nt: TGTGCCAGTCGGACAGGGGCTAAGTTGGCTTCTGGAAACACCATATATTTT

v_call: TRBV27
clone_size: NA
d_call: NA
j_call: TRBJ2-7
cdr3_aa: CASVGRGSYEQYF
cdr3_nt: TGTGCCAGCGTAGGCAGGGGCTCCTACGAGCAGTACTTC

v_call: TRBV29-1
clone_size: NA
d_call: NA
j_call: TRBJ1-2
cdr3_aa: CSARLGGQSGYPF
cdr3_nt: TGCAGCGCCCGGCTGGGGGGGCAGAGTGGCTACCCCTTC

v_call: TRBV28
clone_size: NA
d_call: NA
j_call: TRBJ1-2
cdr3_aa: CASSSQGYGYTF
cdr3_nt: TGTGCCAGCAGTTCACAGGGTTATGGCTACACCTTC

v_call: TRBV30
clone_size: NA
d_call: NA
j_call: TRBJ1-1
cdr3_aa: CAWGVRGTEAFF
cdr3_nt: TGTGCCTGGGGCGTCAGGGGCACTGAAGCTTTCTTT

v_call: TRBV5-4
clone_size: NA
d_call: TRBD2
j_call: TRBJ2-7
cdr3_aa: CASSSEPGLAYEQYF
cdr3_nt: TGTGCCAGCAGCTCGGAGCCGGGACTAGCGTACGAGCAGTACTTC

v_call: TRBV28
clone_size: NA
d_call: NA
j_call: TRBJ1-4
cdr3_aa: CASSGQLYEKLFF
cdr3_nt: TGTGCCAGCAGCGGACAGCTTTATGAAAAACTGTTTTTT

v_call: TRBV5-4
clone_size: NA
d_call: TRBD1
j_call: TRBJ2-7
cdr3_aa: CASSSGLDRDYEQYF
cdr3_nt: TGTGCCAGCAGCTCTGGATTGGACAGGGACTACGAGCAGTACTTC

v_call: TRBV30
clone_size: once
d_call: TRBD1
j_call: TRBJ2-1
cdr3_aa: CAWAEDRDNEQFF
cdr3_nt: TGTGCCTGGGCCGAGGACAGGGACAATGAGCAGTTCTTC

v_call: TRBV28
clone_size: NA
d_call: TRBD1
j_call: TRBJ1-3
cdr3_aa: CASSFSRDRVNTIYF
cdr3_nt: TGTGCCAGCAGTTTTTCACGGGACAGGGTAAACACCATATATTTT

v_call: TRBV5-5
clone_size: NA
d_call: TRBD1
j_call: TRBJ2-1
cdr3_aa: CASSTDRESYNEQFF
cdr3_nt: TGTGCCAGCAGCACCGACAGGGAGTCCTACAATGAGCAGTTCTTC

v_call: TRBV5-6
clone_size: NA
d_call: TRBD1
j_call: TRBJ2-1
cdr3_aa: CASSWDSYNEQFF
cdr3_nt: TGTGCCAGCAGCTGGGACAGCTACAATGAGCAGTTCTTC

v_call: TRBV7-9
clone_size: few
d_call: NA
j_call: TRBJ2-7
cdr3_aa: CASSLVTGPYEQYF
cdr3_nt: TGTGCCAGCAGCTTAGTAACAGGGCCCTACGAGCAGTACTTC

v_call: TRBV5-4
clone_size: NA
d_call: NA
j_call: TRBJ2-7
cdr3_aa: CASADRGSYEQYF
cdr3_nt: TGTGCCAGTGCAGACCGGGGCTCCTACGAGCAGTACTTC

v_call: TRBV10-3
clone_size: NA
d_call: NA
j_call: TRBJ1-3
cdr3_aa: CAINTGSSGNTIYF
cdr3_nt: TGTGCCATCAATACGGGATCGAGCGGAAACACCATATATTTT

v_call: TRBV5-1
clone_size: NA
d_call: TRBD2
j_call: TRBJ2-5
cdr3_aa: CASSLGLAETQYF
cdr3_nt: TGCGCCAGCAGCTTGGGACTAGCTGAGACCCAGTACTTC

v_call: TRBV5-1
clone_size: NA
d_call: TRBD1
j_call: TRBJ1-6
cdr3_aa: CASSVDRGRSPLHF
cdr3_nt: TGCGCCAGCAGCGTCGACAGGGGAAGGTCACCCCTCCACTTT

v_call: TRBV2
clone_size: NA
d_call: NA
j_call: TRBJ1-5
cdr3_aa: CASRDSYLNQPQHF
cdr3_nt: TGTGCCAGCAGGGACAGCTACCTTAATCAGCCCCAGCATTTT

v_call: TRBV19
clone_size: NA
d_call: NA
j_call: TRBJ2-1
cdr3_aa: CASSISPGLWSSYNEQFF
cdr3_nt: TGTGCCAGTAGTATTAGCCCAGGACTGTGGAGCTCCTACAATGAGCAGTTCTTC

v_call: TRBV28
clone_size: NA
d_call: TRBD2
j_call: TRBJ2-1
cdr3_aa: CASRSERENYNEQFF
cdr3_nt: TGTGCCAGCAGATCCGAGCGGGAGAACTACAATGAGCAGTTCTTC

v_call: TRBV5-1
clone_size: few
d_call: NA
j_call: TRBJ1-1
cdr3_aa: CASGVGAGDTEAFF
cdr3_nt: TGCGCCAGCGGAGTGGGGGCCGGGGACACTGAAGCTTTCTTT

v_call: TRBV6-6
clone_size: NA
d_call: NA
j_call: TRBJ1-4
cdr3_aa: CASSQTGKWNEKLFF
cdr3_nt: TGTGCCAGCAGTCAAACAGGGAAATGGAATGAAAAACTGTTTTTT

v_call: TRBV20-1
clone_size: NA
d_call: TRBD1
j_call: TRBJ1-2
cdr3_aa: CSGTGLGYTF
cdr3_nt: TGCAGTGGGACAGGGCTTGGCTACACCTTC

v_call: TRBV19
clone_size: NA
d_call: TRBD2
j_call: TRBJ2-2
cdr3_aa: CASSIQKREGQTGELFF
cdr3_nt: TGTGCCAGTAGTATACAGAAGCGGGAGGGCCAAACCGGGGAGCTGTTTTTT

v_call: TRBV6-5
clone_size: NA
d_call: NA
j_call: TRBJ1-1
cdr3_aa: CASTLGQGTTQAIF
cdr3_nt: TGTGCCAGCACCCTAGGCCAGGGCACCACCCAGGCCATCTTT

v_call: TRBV30
clone_size: NA
d_call: TRBD1
j_call: TRBJ2-7
cdr3_aa: CAWSIGGTGVWQEYF
cdr3_nt: TGTGCCTGGAGTATCGGCGGGACAGGGGTCTGGCAGGAGTACTTC

v_call: TRBV19
clone_size: NA
d_call: NA
j_call: TRBJ2-2
cdr3_aa: CASSLLAANTGELFF
cdr3_nt: TGTGCCAGTAGCCTCTTGGCAGCGAACACCGGGGAGCTGTTTTTT

v_call: TRBV5-4
clone_size: NA
d_call: NA
j_call: TRBJ2-3
cdr3_aa: CASSSRARGNTDTQYF
cdr3_nt: TGTGCCAGCAGCTCTCGGGCTAGAGGGAACACAGATACGCAGTATTTT

v_call: TRBV5-1
clone_size: NA
d_call: NA
j_call: TRBJ1-1
cdr3_aa: CASSFNLPKSTEAFF
cdr3_nt: TGCGCCAGCAGCTTTAACTTACCGAAGAGCACTGAAGCTTTCTTT

v_call: TRBV28
clone_size: NA
d_call: NA
j_call: TRBJ1-6
cdr3_aa: CASSLRGAYNSPLHF
cdr3_nt: TGTGCCAGCAGTTTACGCGGGGCCTATAATTCACCCCTCCACTTT